These T cell receptor beta chains were read from a single sample in a study of T cell changes during pregnancy in multiple sclerosis. Sequencing was performed with immunoSEQ multiplex PCR; in TCRdb, only in-frame clones are kept and a portion is missing. The data show tens of thousands of clones, with over 85% seen just once and roughly 1% held by the top ten. The sequenced sample was peripheral blood, obtained in the first trimester of pregnancy. The receptors were gathered from a female donor with multiple sclerosis, enrolled in a pregnancy study. The CDR3 runs from the conserved cysteine through the conserved F or W. The D gene is left open where the match is weak. Clone size appears in some rows only: once, few, many, or a class for an expanded clone.

d_call	v_call	clone_size	j_call	cdr3_nt	cdr3_aa
NA	TRBV18	NA	TRBJ1-1	TGTGCCAGCTCACCGGGGGCAGGCTCACTCTTGAACACTGAAGCTTTCTTT	CASSPGAGSLLNTEAFF
NA	TRBV2	NA	TRBJ2-6	TGTGCCAGCAGTGAATCGGGGGGCAATGGGGCCAACGTCCTGACTTTC	CASSESGGNGANVLTF
NA	TRBV7-2	NA	TRBJ1-2	TGTGCCAGCAGCCCTAAACGGGGGAACTATGGCTACACCTTC	CASSPKRGNYGYTF
NA	TRBV5-4	NA	TRBJ1-1	TGTGCCAGCTCCCTTCTCCGGAACACTGAAGCTTTCTTT	CASSLLRNTEAFF
NA	TRBV7-9	NA	TRBJ1-4	TGTGCCAGCAGCCTAGGACAGCCTCAAACGCGAGAAAAACTGTTTTTT	CASSLGQPQTREKLFF
TRBD1	TRBV7-2	NA	TRBJ2-6	TGTGCCAGCAGCTTAGCGCCACAGGGGGCATCGGTTGGGGCCAACGTCCTGACTTTC	CASSLAPQGASVGANVLTF
TRBD1	TRBV9	NA	TRBJ1-1	TGTGCCAGCAGCGGACAGGGTGAATTCACTGAAGCTTTCTTT	CASSGQGEFTEAFF
NA	TRBV7-9	once	TRBJ2-4	TGTGCCAGCAGTCCCTCAGGGTGGGTCGGCATTCAGTACTTC	CASSPSGWVGIQYF
NA	TRBV7-8	few	TRBJ1-2	TGTGCCAGCAGCCCAGGTCTCCCCTATGGCTACACCTTC	CASSPGLPYGYTF
TRBD1	TRBV6-1	NA	TRBJ2-2	TGTGCCAGCAGTGCCCTCCGGGACAGGGGGCTGGGGGAGCTGTTTTTT	CASSALRDRGLGELFF
NA	TRBV10-3	NA	TRBJ1-5	TGTGCCATCAGTTACCCCGCCGAGGCGAGGAGCAATCAGCCCCAGCATTTT	CAISYPAEARSNQPQHF
TRBD1	TRBV6-6	NA	TRBJ1-1	TGTGCCAGCAGTTACCCAAGACAGGGTGCGAACACTGAAGCTTTCTTT	CASSYPRQGANTEAFF
NA	TRBV4-2	NA	TRBJ1-1	TGTGCCAGCAGCCAAGTATTAGGAGTGAACACTGAAGCTTTCTTT	CASSQVLGVNTEAFF
NA	TRBV5-5	NA	TRBJ1-6	TGTGCCAGCAGCATCAAGGACAGCCTTAATTCACCCCTCCACTTT	CASSIKDSLNSPLHF
TRBD1	TRBV28	NA	TRBJ1-1	TGTGCCAGCAGGGATGGACAGGTGAACACTGAAGCTTTCTTT	CASRDGQVNTEAFF
NA	TRBV28	NA	TRBJ1-1	TGTGCCAGCAGGAGCCGGGACACCAGGACGAACACTGAAGCTTTCTTT	CASRSRDTRTNTEAFF
TRBD1	TRBV11-2	NA	TRBJ1-3	TGTGCCAGCAGCTTCGACAGGGGGCGCGGAAACACCATATATTTT	CASSFDRGRGNTIYF
NA	TRBV7-3	NA	TRBJ2-1	TGTGCCAGCAGCTTAATGGGTGGGCCACCCCGAATAAACAATGAGCAGTTCTTC	CASSLMGGPPRINNEQFF
TRBD2	TRBV4-2	NA	TRBJ2-5	TGTGCCAGCAGCCATCAGACTAGCGGGGGGCGAGAGACCCAGTACTTC	CASSHQTSGGRETQYF
NA	TRBV5-1	NA	TRBJ2-7	TGCGCCAGCAGCTTGGGATCGACAGCCTCCTACGAGCAGTACTTC	CASSLGSTASYEQYF
TRBD2	TRBV9	NA	TRBJ2-7	TGTGCCAGCAGCGTAGGGGCTAGCGGGGGTTCCTACGAGCAGTACTTC	CASSVGASGGSYEQYF
TRBD1	TRBV5-1	NA	TRBJ1-2	TGCGCCAGCAGGCCCTACGACAGGGTCTATGGCTACACCTTC	CASRPYDRVYGYTF
NA	TRBV7-9	NA	TRBJ1-5	TGTGCCAGCAGCTCAAACAATCAGCCCCAGCATTTT	CASSSNNQPQHF
TRBD2	TRBV4-1	NA	TRBJ2-5	TGCGCCAGCAGACCTAGCGGGGGCCAAGAGACCCAGTACTTC	CASRPSGGQETQYF
NA	TRBV15	NA	TRBJ2-7	TGTGCCACCAGCAGAGTTGGCGGAACCTACGAGCAGTACTTC	CATSRVGGTYEQYF
NA	TRBV19	NA	TRBJ1-2	TGTGCCAGTAATCCAGGGGTAGAGGGCTATGGCTACACCTTC	CASNPGVEGYGYTF
TRBD1	TRBV5-5	NA	TRBJ1-1	TGTGCCAGCAGTTTAACAGGGGGCACTGAAGCTTTCTTT	CASSLTGGTEAFF
TRBD1	TRBV19	few	TRBJ2-2	TGTGCCAGTAGTACCGGGGACAGGGAAATGTTTTTT	CASSTGDREMFF
NA	TRBV5-1	NA	TRBJ2-6	TGCGCCAGCAGCTTGGTAGACTCTGGGGCCAACGTCCTGACTTTC	CASSLVDSGANVLTF
NA	TRBV6-1	NA	TRBJ2-1	TGTGCCAGCAGGCGTTACGGCAATGAGCAGTTCTTC	CASRRYGNEQFF
TRBD2	TRBV6-1	few	TRBJ2-5	TGTGCCAGCAGTGACGGACTAGCGGGGGGCCCGGTTGGAGAGACCCAGTACTTC	CASSDGLAGGPVGETQYF
TRBD2	TRBV15	NA	TRBJ2-2	TGTGCCACCAGCAGTCTAGCGGGGGGGCTCGGGGAGCTGTTTTTT	CATSSLAGGLGELFF
NA	TRBV30	NA	TRBJ2-3	TGTGCCTGGAGTGTACCCCTACCCCTTAGCACAGATACGCAGTATTTT	CAWSVPLPLSTDTQYF
TRBD1	TRBV15	NA	TRBJ2-2	TGTGCCACCAGCAGGGGACAGGGGAACACCGGGGAGCTGTTTTTT	CATSRGQGNTGELFF
TRBD2	TRBV6-4	NA	TRBJ2-1	TGTGCCAGCAGCCTACTAGCGGGAGCTACCCATGAGCAGTTCTTC	CASSLLAGATHEQFF
TRBD1	TRBV18	NA	TRBJ2-2	TGTGCCAGCTCACCTCACCTGGGACAGGCGAACACCGGGGAGCTGTTTTTT	CASSPHLGQANTGELFF
NA	TRBV11-2	NA	TRBJ2-5	TGTGCCAGCAGGGACTTACCACAAGAGACCCAGTACTTC	CASRDLPQETQYF
TRBD2	TRBV7-2	NA	TRBJ2-1	TGTGCCAGCAGCTCGGGACTAGCGGGAGTAGAGCAGTTCTTC	CASSSGLAGVEQFF
NA	TRBV4-1	NA	TRBJ1-1	TGCGCCAGCAGCCACCTGTTGGGCCAAGGGAGCACTGAAGCTTTCTTT	CASSHLLGQGSTEAFF
TRBD1	TRBV7-9	NA	TRBJ2-3	TGTGCCAGCAGCCGCCCCGGACCTCGACAGGGGGCAGATACGCAGTATTTT	CASSRPGPRQGADTQYF
TRBD2	TRBV11-1	NA	TRBJ2-1	TGTGCCAGCAGCTCCGGGGGGGCGGGCAGCCACCTCGGTGAGCAGTTCTTC	CASSSGGAGSHLGEQFF
TRBD2	TRBV7-2	once	TRBJ2-3	TGTGCCAGCAGCTTCGGGCGGGGAGGGATCACAGATACGCAGTATTTT	CASSFGRGGITDTQYF
TRBD1	TRBV19	NA	TRBJ1-1	TGTGCCAGTAGTATAAGGGGCCAGGGGGCCTACACTGAAGCTTTCTTT	CASSIRGQGAYTEAFF
TRBD2	TRBV4-1	NA	TRBJ2-3	TGCGCCAGCAGCCAAGTCCAAGCGGGGGGGCAAGATACGCAGTATTTT	CASSQVQAGGQDTQYF
TRBD1	TRBV7-2	NA	TRBJ2-5	TGTGCCAGCAATCCCCGGGACAGTCAAGAGACCCAGTACTTC	CASNPRDSQETQYF
TRBD2	TRBV7-2	once	TRBJ2-7	TGTGCCAGCAGCTCCTTAGCGGGGCTGGGGGAGCAGTACTTC	CASSSLAGLGEQYF
TRBD2	TRBV29-1	NA	TRBJ2-3	TGCAGCGTTGAGGACGGACTAGCGGGGTGGGCAGATACGCAGTATTTT	CSVEDGLAGWADTQYF
TRBD1	TRBV23-1	NA	TRBJ1-5	TGCGCCAGCAGTCAAGACGGACAGGGTTTTTTTTTCTGTCAGCCCCAGCATTTT	CASSQDGQGFFFCQPQHF
TRBD1	TRBV19	NA	TRBJ1-1	TGTGCCAGTAGTCCGACAGGGGATTACACTGAAGCTTTCTTT	CASSPTGDYTEAFF
TRBD1	TRBV5-1	NA	TRBJ1-4	TGCGCCAGCAGCTTGGGGGGGACAGCCACTAATGAAAAACTGTTTTTT	CASSLGGTATNEKLFF
TRBD1	TRBV6-5	NA	TRBJ1-1	TGTGCCAGCAGAAAGGACAGGGGGGTCACTGAAGCTTTCTTT	CASRKDRGVTEAFF
TRBD1	TRBV9	NA	TRBJ1-2	TGTGCCAGCAGCGTAGACCCCCACCCCGGACAGGGGTTTTATGGCTACACCTTC	CASSVDPHPGQGFYGYTF
TRBD2	TRBV4-1	NA	TRBJ2-1	TGCGCCAGCAGCCAAGTGAGCGGGAGCTCCTACAATGAGCAGTTCTTC	CASSQVSGSSYNEQFF
TRBD1	TRBV27	NA	TRBJ2-7	TGTGCCAGCAGTTCCGGACAGGGCTTTTCCTACGAGCAGTACTTC	CASSSGQGFSYEQYF
NA	TRBV5-4	few	TRBJ1-1	TGTGCCAGCAGCTTTTTTGAGGGCCTTGCTTTCTTT	CASSFFEGLAFF
TRBD1	TRBV9	once	TRBJ1-5	TGTGCCAGCAGCGCAAGGGACAGGGGACAGCCCCAGCATTTT	CASSARDRGQPQHF
TRBD1	TRBV14	NA	TRBJ2-7	TGTGCCAGCAGCCAAGTACGCAGGGGGACCTACGAGCAGTACTTC	CASSQVRRGTYEQYF
TRBD2	TRBV6-6	NA	TRBJ2-3	TGTGCCAGCAGTTCTTTAGAGCGGGGGGGCACAGATACGCAGTATTTT	CASSSLERGGTDTQYF
NA	TRBV5-4	once	TRBJ1-2	TGTGCCAGCAGCCGGACAGTAAACTATGGCTACACCTTC	CASSRTVNYGYTF